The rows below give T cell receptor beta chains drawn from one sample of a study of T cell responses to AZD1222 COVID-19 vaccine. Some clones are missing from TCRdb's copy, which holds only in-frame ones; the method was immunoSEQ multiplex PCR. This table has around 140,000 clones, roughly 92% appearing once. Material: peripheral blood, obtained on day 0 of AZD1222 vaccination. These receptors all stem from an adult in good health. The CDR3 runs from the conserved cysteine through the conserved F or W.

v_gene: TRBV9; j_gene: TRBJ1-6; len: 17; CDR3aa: CASSVGQQRSYNSPLHF
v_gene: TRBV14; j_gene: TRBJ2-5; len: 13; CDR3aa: CASSPRGRETQYF
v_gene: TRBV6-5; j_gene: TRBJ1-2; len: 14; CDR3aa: CASSYSDRNYGYTF
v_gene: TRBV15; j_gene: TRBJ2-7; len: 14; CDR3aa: CATSVDRGAYEQYF
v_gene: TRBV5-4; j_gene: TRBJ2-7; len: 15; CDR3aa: CASSLIPRLPGEQYF
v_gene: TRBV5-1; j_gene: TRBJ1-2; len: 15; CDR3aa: CASSLVGTFNYGYTF
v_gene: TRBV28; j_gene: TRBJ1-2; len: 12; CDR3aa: CASSRGQNGYTF
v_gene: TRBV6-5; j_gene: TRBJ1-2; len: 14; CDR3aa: CASTYRGGDYGYTF
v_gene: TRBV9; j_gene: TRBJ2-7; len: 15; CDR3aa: CASSPRQGLTYEQYF
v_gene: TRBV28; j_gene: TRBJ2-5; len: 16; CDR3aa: CASSFGPPGLAETQYF
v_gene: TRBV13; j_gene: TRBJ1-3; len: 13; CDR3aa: CASSPRGRNTIYF
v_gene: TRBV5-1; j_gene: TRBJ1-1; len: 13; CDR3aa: CASSLGMDTEAFF
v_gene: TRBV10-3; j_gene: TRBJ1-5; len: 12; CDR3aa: CAISDSNQPQHF
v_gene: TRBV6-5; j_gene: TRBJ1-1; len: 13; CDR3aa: CASSYNRVTEAFF
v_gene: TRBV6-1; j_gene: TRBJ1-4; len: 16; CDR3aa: CASSEAPTGAGEKLFF
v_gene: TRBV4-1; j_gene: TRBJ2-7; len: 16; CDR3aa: CASSLAGTRLTYEQYF
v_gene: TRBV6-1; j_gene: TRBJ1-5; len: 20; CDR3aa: CASSARTGSSYVYSNQPQHF
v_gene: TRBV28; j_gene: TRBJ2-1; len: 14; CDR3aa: CASSFPDPYNEQFF
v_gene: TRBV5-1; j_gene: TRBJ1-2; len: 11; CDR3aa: CASSLNDRGDF
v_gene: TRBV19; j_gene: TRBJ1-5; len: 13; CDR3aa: CASSPLLLQPQHF
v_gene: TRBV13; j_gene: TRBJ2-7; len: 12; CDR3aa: CASSLVKGEQYF
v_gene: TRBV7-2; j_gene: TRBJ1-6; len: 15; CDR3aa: CASSLNRDNRSPLHF
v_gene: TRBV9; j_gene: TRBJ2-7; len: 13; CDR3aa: CASSASPTAEQYF
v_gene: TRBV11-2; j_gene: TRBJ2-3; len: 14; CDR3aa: CASSFRPSTDTQYF
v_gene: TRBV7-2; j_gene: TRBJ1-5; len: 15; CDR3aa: CASSKQSTQNQPQHF
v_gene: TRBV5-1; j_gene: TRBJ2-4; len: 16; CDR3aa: CASSRGGVAAKNIQYF
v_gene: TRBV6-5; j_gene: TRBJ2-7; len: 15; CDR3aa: CASSYSADFRYEQYF
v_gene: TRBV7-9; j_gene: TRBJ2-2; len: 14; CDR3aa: CASSLLGETGELFF
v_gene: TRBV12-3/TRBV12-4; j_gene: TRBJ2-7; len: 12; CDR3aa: CASSGRVYEQYF
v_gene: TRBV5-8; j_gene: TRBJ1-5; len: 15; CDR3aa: CASSERTGRGQPQHF
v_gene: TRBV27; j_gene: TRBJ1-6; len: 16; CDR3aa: CASRIYTGSGNSPLHF
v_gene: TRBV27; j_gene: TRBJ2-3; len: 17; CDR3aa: CASSLSGLAGWSDTQYF
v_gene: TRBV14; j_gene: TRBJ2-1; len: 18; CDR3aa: CASSQDRSQGSSYNEQFF
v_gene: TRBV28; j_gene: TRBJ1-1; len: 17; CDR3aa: CASSLHHLGQGSTEAFF
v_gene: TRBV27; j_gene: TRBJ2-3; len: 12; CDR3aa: CASVARTFTQYF
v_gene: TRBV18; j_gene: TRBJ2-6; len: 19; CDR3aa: CASSPFGVTRSSGANVLTF